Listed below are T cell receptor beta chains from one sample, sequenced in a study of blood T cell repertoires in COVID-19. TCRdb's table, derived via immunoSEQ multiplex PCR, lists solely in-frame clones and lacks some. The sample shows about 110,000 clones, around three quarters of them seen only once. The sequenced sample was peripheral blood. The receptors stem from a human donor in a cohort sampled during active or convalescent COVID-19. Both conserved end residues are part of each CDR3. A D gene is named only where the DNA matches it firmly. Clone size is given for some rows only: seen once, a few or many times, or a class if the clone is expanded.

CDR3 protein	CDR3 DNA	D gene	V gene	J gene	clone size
CASSPLAGPSGANVLTF	TGTGCCAGCTCACCACTGGCAGGCCCCTCTGGGGCCAACGTCCTGACTTTC	.	TRBV18	TRBJ2-6	.
CASSRQGSYNEQFF	TGTGCCAGCTCCCGACAGGGTTCCTACAATGAGCAGTTCTTC	TRBD1	TRBV18	TRBJ2-1	.
CASSPTSSSGELFF	TGCGCCAGCAGTCCCACTAGTTCATCCGGGGAGCTGTTTTTT	.	TRBV10-1	TRBJ2-2	few
CSGGDRAGEQYF	TGCAGCGGGGGGGACAGGGCCGGCGAGCAGTACTTC	TRBD1	TRBV29-1	TRBJ2-7	.
CASSPGLGRTDTQYF	TGTGCCAGCAGTCCGGGACTAGGACGCACAGATACGCAGTATTTT	TRBD2	TRBV28	TRBJ2-3	.
CASQGGGYEQYF	TGTGCCAGCCAAGGGGGCGGGTACGAGCAGTACTTC	TRBD1	TRBV18	TRBJ2-7	.
CASSPAGNNQPQHF	TGTGCCAGCTCACCAGCAGGGAACAATCAGCCCCAGCATTTT	.	TRBV18	TRBJ1-5	.
CASSIELGTGGEEETQYF	TGTGCCAGTAGTATAGAATTGGGGACAGGGGGCGAGGAAGAGACCCAGTACTTC	TRBD1	TRBV19	TRBJ2-5	.
CASRKKTSGTDTQYF	TGTGCCAGTAGGAAGAAGACTAGCGGCACAGATACGCAGTATTTT	TRBD2	TRBV19	TRBJ2-3	.
CASSPRSGGVGEGYGYTF	TGTGCCAGCTCACCCCGGTCAGGGGGCGTCGGAGAAGGCTATGGCTACACCTTC	TRBD1	TRBV18	TRBJ1-2	.
CASSFGQGPLYEQYF	TGTGCCAGTAGTTTCGGACAGGGACCCCTCTACGAGCAGTACTTC	TRBD1	TRBV19	TRBJ2-7	.
CASSPQESGNTIYF	TGTGCCAGCTCACCACAGGAGTCCGGAAACACCATATATTTT	.	TRBV18	TRBJ1-3	.
CASSSGPYRGRGEKLFF	TGTGCCAGCAGCTCCGGACCCTACAGGGGACGGGGTGAAAAACTGTTTTTT	TRBD1	TRBV7-6	TRBJ1-4	few